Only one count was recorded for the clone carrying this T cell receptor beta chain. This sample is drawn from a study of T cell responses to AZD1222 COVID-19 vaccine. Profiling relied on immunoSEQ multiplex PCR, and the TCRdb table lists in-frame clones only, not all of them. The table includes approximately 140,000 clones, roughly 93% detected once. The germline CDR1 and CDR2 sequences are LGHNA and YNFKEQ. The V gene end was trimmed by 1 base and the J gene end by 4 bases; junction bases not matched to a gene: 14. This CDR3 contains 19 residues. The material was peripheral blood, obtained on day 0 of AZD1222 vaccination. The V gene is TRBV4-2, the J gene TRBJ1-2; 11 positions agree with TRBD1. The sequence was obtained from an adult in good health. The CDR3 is CASSQGLGTGGRAGYGYTF. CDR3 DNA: TGTGCCAGCAGCCAAGGGCTCGGGACAGGGGGGCGTGCTGGCTATGGCTACACCTTC.